These T cell receptor beta chains were read from a single sample in a study of memory CD4+ T cells and cytomegalovirus serostatus. TCRdb's table, derived via immunoSEQ multiplex PCR, lists solely in-frame clones and lacks some. Among about 45,000 clones listed, 78% were seen once. The sequenced sample was memory CD4+ T cells from blood. These receptors came from an adult in good health and CMV-seronegative. The CDR3 runs from the conserved cysteine through the conserved F or W. Each record gives: V gene, clone size, J gene, D gene, CDR3 DNA, CDR3 protein. D genes are given only for firm matches. Clone size appears in some rows only: once, few, many, or a class for an expanded clone.

TRBV4-1,.,TRBJ2-3,.,TGCGCCACCGCAAGCAGCACAGATACGCAGTATTTT,CATASSTDTQYF
TRBV5-1,.,TRBJ2-1,.,TGCGCCAGCAGCAGCGACGGGGGACGCAATGAGCAGTTCTTC,CASSSDGGRNEQFF
TRBV30,.,TRBJ1-1,.,TGTGCCTGGGACCGACCGAACACTGAAGCTTTCTTT,CAWDRPNTEAFF
TRBV19,.,TRBJ2-3,TRBD2,TGTGCCAGTAGTTACCGCCCCAGACTAGCGGGGAATGGTACGCAGTATTTT,CASSYRPRLAGNGTQYF
TRBV28,.,TRBJ1-2,TRBD1,TGTGCCAGCAAACAACAGGGGGAGACCATGCGGGGCTACACCTTC,CASKQQGETMRGYTF
TRBV14,once,TRBJ1-2,.,TGTGCCAGCAGCCGGGTGGCAGCGTATGGCTACACCTTC,CASSRVAAYGYTF
TRBV7-9,.,TRBJ2-1,TRBD2,TGTGCCAGCAGCTTAGGGAGCGGGGGGGCGTACAATGAGCAGTTCTTC,CASSLGSGGAYNEQFF
TRBV6-5,.,TRBJ2-2,.,TGTGCCAGCAGACCACAGGGTACCACCGGGGAGCTGTTTTTT,CASRPQGTTGELFF
TRBV5-4,.,TRBJ2-2,.,TGTGCCAGCAGTCCCGGGACGGCAAACACCGGGGAGCTGTTTTTT,CASSPGTANTGELFF
TRBV5-6,.,TRBJ2-1,.,TGTGCCAGCAGCACGGGACTGACATACAATGAGCAGTTCTTC,CASSTGLTYNEQFF
TRBV5-8,.,TRBJ2-2,.,TGTGCCAGCAGCTTTGCGGGGCTGGACACCGGGGAGCTGTTTTTT,CASSFAGLDTGELFF
TRBV20-1,medium-sized,TRBJ2-5,.,TGCAGTGCTAGAGACCGGAAGACCCAGTACTTC,CSARDRKTQYF
TRBV7-3,.,TRBJ2-6,.,TGTGCCAGCAGCTTAGGCCAGATCTCTGGGGCCAACGTCCTGACTTTC,CASSLGQISGANVLTF
TRBV9,.,TRBJ2-5,TRBD1,TGTGCCAGCAGCGCGACCCCGGGACAGCTTCAAGAGACCCAGTACTTC,CASSATPGQLQETQYF
TRBV7-6,.,TRBJ2-1,TRBD2,TGTGCCAGCAGCTTCCAAGCGGGGGGCTCGTACAATGAGCAGTTCTTC,CASSFQAGGSYNEQFF
TRBV6-1,.,TRBJ2-1,.,TGTGCCAGCAGTGATTGGTCGGACACCCACAATGAGCAGTTCTTC,CASSDWSDTHNEQFF
TRBV28,.,TRBJ1-4,.,TGTGCCAGCATCCCGGGGGGCCTCGCAACTAATGAAAAACTGTTTTTT,CASIPGGLATNEKLFF
TRBV7-3,.,TRBJ1-1,.,TGTGCCAGCAGCCGGAGGGCAGACACTGAAGCTTTCTTT,CASSRRADTEAFF
TRBV15,.,TRBJ2-5,TRBD1,TGTGCCACCAGCAGAGATCTGACAGGGGGCGTGGGGGAGCAGTACTTC,CATSRDLTGGVGEQYF
TRBV5-1,.,TRBJ1-2,.,TGCGCCAGCAGCTCCACAGGGACGGAAGACTATGGCTACACCTTC,CASSSTGTEDYGYTF
TRBV30,.,TRBJ1-6,.,TGTGCCTGGAAAAGGAAGACAGCGGCGGATTCACCCCTCCACTTT,CAWKRKTAADSPLHF
TRBV6-5,.,TRBJ1-1,.,TGTGCCAGCAGTTACGGGGCAGGTGGGGACACTGAAGCTTTCTTT,CASSYGAGGDTEAFF
TRBV28,.,TRBJ1-6,TRBD1,TGTGCCAGCAGAGGGGAAGGGGGCGCGGATGATTCACCCCTCCACTTT,CASRGEGGADDSPLHF
TRBV11-1,once,TRBJ2-3,TRBD2,TGTGCCAGCAGCTTTGGGAGCGGGGGGGCCCAAGATACGCAGTATTTT,CASSFGSGGAQDTQYF
TRBV5-3,once,TRBJ2-1,.,TGTGCCAGAAGCTTGAGGAGCCAGAACTCCTACAATGAGCAGTTCTTC,CARSLRSQNSYNEQFF
TRBV5-8,.,TRBJ1-1,.,TGTGCCAGCAGCTCCCGGGGCCCGACTGAAGCTTTCTTT,CASSSRGPTEAFF
TRBV7-2,.,TRBJ1-2,TRBD1,TGTGCCAGCAGCCTATCGGGACAGGGAATATTTCGTGGCTACACCTTC,CASSLSGQGIFRGYTF
TRBV15,.,TRBJ2-2,TRBD1,TGTGCCACCAGCAGAGGGGACAGGAACACCGGGGAGCTGTTTTTT,CATSRGDRNTGELFF
TRBV18,.,TRBJ1-1,.,TGTGCCAGCTCACCAAGGGAGAGCACTGAAGCTTTCTTT,CASSPRESTEAFF
TRBV19,.,TRBJ1-2,TRBD1,TGTGCCAGTAGCAACCCCGGGACAGGGGGCATGTATGGCTACACCTTC,CASSNPGTGGMYGYTF
TRBV7-6,.,TRBJ2-2,TRBD1,TGTGCCAGCAGCTCTCCGGGACAGGGGGCTCAGCGGGCCGGGGAGCTGTTTTTT,CASSSPGQGAQRAGELFF
TRBV28,few,TRBJ1-4,TRBD1,TGTGCCAGCAGGCTGCCGGGACAGGTTAATGAAAAACTGTTTTTT,CASRLPGQVNEKLFF
TRBV7-2,.,TRBJ2-5,.,TGTGCCAGCAGCTGGCGGGGCTCTACGGGGGAGACCCAGTACTTC,CASSWRGSTGETQYF
TRBV5-6,.,TRBJ2-5,.,TGTGCCAGCAGCCCCCAGTTCAACAGGGTCCAAGAGACCCAGTACTTC,CASSPQFNRVQETQYF
TRBV5-1,.,TRBJ1-6,.,TGCGCCAGCAGCCCAACCGACGGAAGAAATTCACCCCTCCACTTT,CASSPTDGRNSPLHF
TRBV5-1,.,TRBJ2-5,.,TGCGCCAGCAGCTTGGCAGGGGTTGAGAAGACCCAGTACTTC,CASSLAGVEKTQYF
TRBV5-1,.,TRBJ1-1,TRBD1,TGCGCCAGCAGCTTCGGGGACAGGGGCGACCCCGGGGCTTTCTTT,CASSFGDRGDPGAFF
TRBV7-2,.,TRBJ1-1,.,TGTGCCAGCAGCCCCTCACTCACAGTGAACACTGAAGCTTTCTTT,CASSPSLTVNTEAFF
TRBV28,.,TRBJ2-4,.,TGTGCCAGCAGTTTTTGGACGGACCCTGTTGGGGAAAACATTCAGTACTTC,CASSFWTDPVGENIQYF
TRBV9,.,TRBJ1-5,.,TGTGCCAGCAGCCCTGGTACGGGGCGCGGGCAGCCCCAGCATTTT,CASSPGTGRGQPQHF
TRBV7-9,.,TRBJ2-3,.,TGTGCCAGCAGCTTTATGGCGGGGAGCACAGATACGCAGTATTTT,CASSFMAGSTDTQYF
TRBV4-2,.,TRBJ2-1,TRBD1,TGTGCCAGCAGCCCTGTTAATACGGGACAGGATACCAATGAGCAGTTCTTC,CASSPVNTGQDTNEQFF
TRBV15,.,TRBJ2-7,TRBD2,TGTGCCACCAGCAGTAGCGGGGGGCCCTCCTACGAGCAGTACTTC,CATSSSGGPSYEQYF
TRBV5-1,.,TRBJ1-2,TRBD1,TGCGCCAGCAGCTTGGAAGGGGGTTCCGGGACAGGGAACTATGGCTACACCTTC,CASSLEGGSGTGNYGYTF